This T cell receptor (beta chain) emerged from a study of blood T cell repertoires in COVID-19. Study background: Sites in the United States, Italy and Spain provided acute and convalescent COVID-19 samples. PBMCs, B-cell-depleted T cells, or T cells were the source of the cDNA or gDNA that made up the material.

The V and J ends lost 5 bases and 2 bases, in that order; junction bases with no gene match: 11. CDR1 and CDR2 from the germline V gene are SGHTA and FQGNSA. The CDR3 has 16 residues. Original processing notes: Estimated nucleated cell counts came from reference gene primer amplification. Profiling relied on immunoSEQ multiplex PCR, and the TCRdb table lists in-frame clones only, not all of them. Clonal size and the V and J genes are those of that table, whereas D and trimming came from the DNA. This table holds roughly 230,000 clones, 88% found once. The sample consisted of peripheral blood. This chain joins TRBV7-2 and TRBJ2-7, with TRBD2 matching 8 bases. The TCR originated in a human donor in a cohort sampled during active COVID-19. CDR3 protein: CASSQRAGGGTYEQYF. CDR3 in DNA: TGTGCCAGCAGCCAAAGGGCGGGCGGGGGGACCTACGAGCAGTACTTC.